This T cell receptor beta chain was captured in a study of cytomegalovirus exposure and HLA in healthy donors. On the study more broadly: In terms of ancestry, the Caucasian-associated cluster contained about four fifths of the 350 to 450 genotyped donors.

Overall study findings and caveats: TCR beta chain V- and J-gene trimming was linked, in a later analysis, to a missense variant in DCLRE1C. When analyzed later, the rates of TCR association showed variation by HLA locus, with DRB1 the most and HLA-C the fewest.

The germline gives CDR1 MNHNY, CDR2 SVGAGI (reference sequence). V dropped 0 bases and J dropped 8 bases, with 13 bases sitting between them. CDR3 size: 15 residues. For this clone: Its antigen is undetermined.

The primer mix had 60 Vbeta and 13 Jbeta primers. Measured with immunoSEQ multiplex PCR; TCRdb has only the in-frame clones, and not every one. The sample holds under 200,000 clones; roughly 80% are singletons and the top ten take more than 5.5%. Source material: PBMCs. This chain links TRBV6-6 with TRBJ1-4, with D perhaps TRBD1 (5 bases). This TCR was sampled from a man aged 35-49 years in good health and CMV-seronegative. The CDR3 bases are TGTGCCAGCAGTTACTCGGGAGGGGCTAGGGAAAAACTGTTTTTT. Its translation is CASSYSGGAREKLFF.